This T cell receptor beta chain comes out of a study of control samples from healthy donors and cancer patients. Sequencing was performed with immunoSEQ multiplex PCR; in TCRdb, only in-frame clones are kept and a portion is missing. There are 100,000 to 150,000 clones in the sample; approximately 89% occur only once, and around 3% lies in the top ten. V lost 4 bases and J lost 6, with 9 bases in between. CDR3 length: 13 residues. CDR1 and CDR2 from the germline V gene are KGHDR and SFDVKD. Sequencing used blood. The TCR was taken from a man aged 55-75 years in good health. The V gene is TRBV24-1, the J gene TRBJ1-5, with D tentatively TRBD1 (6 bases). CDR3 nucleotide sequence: TGTGCCACCAGTGACGAACAGGGTCAGCCCCAGCATTTT. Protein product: CATSDEQGQPQHF.